This TCR beta chain was profiled in a study of blood T cells in healthy people across ages. Using a J-beta primer mix together with a sample-barcoded 5' primer, a second PCR was run for about 6 to 11 cycles. Each sample provided no less than 2.5 million CDR3-containing paired-end reads. Via MiXCR, TCRdb re-called the 5' RACE reads, giving one row per CDR3 protein. The table shows approximately 670,000 distinct CDR3 sequences, with approximately 40% occurring only once. This clonotype has just a few counts. This receptor was taken from a man older than 75 in good health. The sequenced material came from blood.

CDR3 sequence (DNA): TGTGCCAGCAGCCAAGAAGGGGCAGGGCCCTGGGAGCAGTACTTC. Translating it yields CASSQEGAGPWEQYF. The chain is built from TRBV4-2 and TRBJ2-7, with D maybe TRBD1 (5 bases). V was cut by 0 bases and J by 7 bases, with 16 bases left in between. The CDR3 is made up of 15 amino acids. The V gene's germline CDR1 is LGHNA and CDR2 YNFKEQ.